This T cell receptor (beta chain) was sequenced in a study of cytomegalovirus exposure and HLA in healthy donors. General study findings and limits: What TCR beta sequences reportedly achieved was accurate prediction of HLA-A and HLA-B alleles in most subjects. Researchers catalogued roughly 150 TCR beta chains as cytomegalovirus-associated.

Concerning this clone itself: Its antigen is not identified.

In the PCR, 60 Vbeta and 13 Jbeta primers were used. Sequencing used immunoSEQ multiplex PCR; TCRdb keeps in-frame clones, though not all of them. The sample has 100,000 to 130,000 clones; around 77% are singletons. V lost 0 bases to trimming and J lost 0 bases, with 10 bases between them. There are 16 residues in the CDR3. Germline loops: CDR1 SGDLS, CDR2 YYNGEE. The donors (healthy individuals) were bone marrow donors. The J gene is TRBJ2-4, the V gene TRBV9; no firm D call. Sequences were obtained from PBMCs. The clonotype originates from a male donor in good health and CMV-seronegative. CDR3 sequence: CASSVGSTLAKNIQYF. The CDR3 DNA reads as TGTGCCAGCAGCGTAGGTTCTACCCTAGCCAAAAACATTCAGTACTTC.